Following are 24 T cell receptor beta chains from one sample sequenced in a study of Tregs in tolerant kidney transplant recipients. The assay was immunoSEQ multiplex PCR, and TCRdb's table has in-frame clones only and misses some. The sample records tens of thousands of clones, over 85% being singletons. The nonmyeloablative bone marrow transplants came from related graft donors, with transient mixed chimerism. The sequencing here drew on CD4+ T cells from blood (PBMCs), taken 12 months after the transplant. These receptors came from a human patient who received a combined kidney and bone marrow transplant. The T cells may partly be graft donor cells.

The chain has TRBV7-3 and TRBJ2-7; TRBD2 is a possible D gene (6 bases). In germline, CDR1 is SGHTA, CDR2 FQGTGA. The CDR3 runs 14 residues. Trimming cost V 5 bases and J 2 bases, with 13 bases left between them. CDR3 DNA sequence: TGTGCCAGCAGCCCCCACTCGGGGGCCTACGAGCAGTACTTC. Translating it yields CASSPHSGAYEQYF.

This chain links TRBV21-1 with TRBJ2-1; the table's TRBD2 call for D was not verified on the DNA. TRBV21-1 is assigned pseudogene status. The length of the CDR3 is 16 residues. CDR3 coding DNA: TGTGCCAGCAGCAAAAGGGGGAGGCGGGAGGGCAATGAGCAGTTCTTC. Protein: CASSKRGRREGNEQFF.

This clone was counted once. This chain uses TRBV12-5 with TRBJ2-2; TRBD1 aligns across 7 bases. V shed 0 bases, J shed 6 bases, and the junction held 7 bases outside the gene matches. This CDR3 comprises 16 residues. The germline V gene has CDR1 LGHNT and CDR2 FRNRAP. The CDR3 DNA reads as TGTGCTAGTGGTTTGGTACTTGGGACAGAGGCCGGGGAGCTGTTTTTT. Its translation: CASGLVLGTEAGELFF. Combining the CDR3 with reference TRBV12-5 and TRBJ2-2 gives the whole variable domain DARVTQTPRHKVTEMGQEVTMRCQPILGHNTVFWYRQTMMQGLELLAYFRNRAPLDDSGMPKDRFSAEMPDATLATLKIQPSEPRDSAVYFCASGLVLGTEAGELFFGEGSRLTVL.

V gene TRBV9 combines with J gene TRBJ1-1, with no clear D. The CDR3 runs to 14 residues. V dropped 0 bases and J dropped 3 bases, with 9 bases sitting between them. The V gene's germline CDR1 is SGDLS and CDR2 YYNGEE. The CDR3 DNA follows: TGTGCCAGCAGCGTAGCCGGGGAGTACACTGAAGCTTTCTTT. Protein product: CASSVAGEYTEAFF.

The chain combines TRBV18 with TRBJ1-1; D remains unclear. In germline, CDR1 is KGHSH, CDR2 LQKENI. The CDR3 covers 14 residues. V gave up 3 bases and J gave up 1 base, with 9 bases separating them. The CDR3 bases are TGTGCCAGCTCACCGGTCACCGGGAACACTGAAGCTTTCTTT. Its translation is CASSPVTGNTEAFF.

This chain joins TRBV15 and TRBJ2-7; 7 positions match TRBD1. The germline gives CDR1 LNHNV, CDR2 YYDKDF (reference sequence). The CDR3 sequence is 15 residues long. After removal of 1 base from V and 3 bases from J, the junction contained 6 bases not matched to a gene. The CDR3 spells CATSRGSNRGYEQYF. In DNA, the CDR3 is TGTGCCACCAGCAGAGGAAGCAACAGGGGCTACGAGCAGTACTTC.

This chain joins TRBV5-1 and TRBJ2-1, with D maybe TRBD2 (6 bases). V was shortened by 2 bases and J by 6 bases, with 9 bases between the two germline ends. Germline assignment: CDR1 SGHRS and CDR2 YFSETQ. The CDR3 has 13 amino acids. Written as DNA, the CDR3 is TGCGCCAGCAGCTTACCGACTAGCAATGAGCAGTTCTTC. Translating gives CASSLPTSNEQFF.

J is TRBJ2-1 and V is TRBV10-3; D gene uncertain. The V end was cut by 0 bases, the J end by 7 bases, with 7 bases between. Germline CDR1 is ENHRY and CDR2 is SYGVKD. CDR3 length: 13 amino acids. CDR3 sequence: CAISESTPNEQFF. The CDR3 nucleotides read TGTGCCATCAGTGAGTCTACTCCAAATGAGCAGTTCTTC.

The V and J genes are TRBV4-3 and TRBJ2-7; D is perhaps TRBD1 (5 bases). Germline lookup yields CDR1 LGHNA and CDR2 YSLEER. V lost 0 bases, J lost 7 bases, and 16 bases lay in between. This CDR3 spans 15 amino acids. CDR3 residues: CASSQDPDSSREQYF. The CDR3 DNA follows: TGCGCCAGCAGCCAAGATCCCGACAGTTCTAGGGAGCAGTACTTC.

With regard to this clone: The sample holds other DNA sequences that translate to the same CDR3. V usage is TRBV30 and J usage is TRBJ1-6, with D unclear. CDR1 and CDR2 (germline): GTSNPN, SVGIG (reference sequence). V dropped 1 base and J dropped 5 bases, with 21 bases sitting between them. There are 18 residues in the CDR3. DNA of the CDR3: TGTGCCTGGAGTGCCCCCCCCAAACTAACAACGGATAATTCACCCCTCCACTTT. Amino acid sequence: CAWSAPPKLTTDNSPLHF.

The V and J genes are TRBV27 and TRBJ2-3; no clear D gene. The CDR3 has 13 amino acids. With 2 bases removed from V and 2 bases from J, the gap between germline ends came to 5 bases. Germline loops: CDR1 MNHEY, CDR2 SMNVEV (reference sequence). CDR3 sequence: CASSLDITDTQYF. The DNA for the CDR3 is TGTGCCAGCAGTTTAGACATCACAGATACGCAGTATTTT.

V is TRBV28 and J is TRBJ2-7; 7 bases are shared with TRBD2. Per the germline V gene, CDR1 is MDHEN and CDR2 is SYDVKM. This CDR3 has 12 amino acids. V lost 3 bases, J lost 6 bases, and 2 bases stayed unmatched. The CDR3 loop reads CASSLGGVEQYF. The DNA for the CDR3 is TGTGCCAGCAGTTTGGGAGGGGTCGAGCAGTACTTC.

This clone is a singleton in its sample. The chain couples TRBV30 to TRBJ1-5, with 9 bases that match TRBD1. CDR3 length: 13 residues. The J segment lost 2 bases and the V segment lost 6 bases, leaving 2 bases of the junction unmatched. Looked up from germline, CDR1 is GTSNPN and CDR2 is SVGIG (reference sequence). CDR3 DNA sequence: TGTGCCTGTGGGGACAGGGGCAATCAGCCCCAGCATTTT. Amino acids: CACGDRGNQPQHF.

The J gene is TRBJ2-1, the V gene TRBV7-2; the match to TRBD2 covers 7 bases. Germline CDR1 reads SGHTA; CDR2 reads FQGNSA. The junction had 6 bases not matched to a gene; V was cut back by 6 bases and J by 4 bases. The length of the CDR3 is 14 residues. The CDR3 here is CASSFGLDYNEQFF. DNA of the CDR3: TGTGCCAGCAGTTTTGGACTAGATTACAATGAGCAGTTCTTC.

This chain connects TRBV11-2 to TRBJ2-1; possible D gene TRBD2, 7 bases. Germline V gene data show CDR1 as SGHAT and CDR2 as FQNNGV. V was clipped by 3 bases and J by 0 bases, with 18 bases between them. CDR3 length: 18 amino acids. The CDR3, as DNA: TGTGCCAGCAGCTTTTCTTTCGGGGGGACAAGCTCCTACAATGAGCAGTTCTTC. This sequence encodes CASSFSFGGTSSYNEQFF.

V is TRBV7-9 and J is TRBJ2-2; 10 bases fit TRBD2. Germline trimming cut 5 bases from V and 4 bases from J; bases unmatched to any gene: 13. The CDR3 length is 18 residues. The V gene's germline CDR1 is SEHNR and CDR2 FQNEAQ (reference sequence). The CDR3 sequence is CASSPKITSGTSTGELFF. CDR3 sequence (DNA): TGTGCCAGCAGCCCAAAAATAACTAGCGGGACGAGCACCGGGGAGCTGTTTTTT. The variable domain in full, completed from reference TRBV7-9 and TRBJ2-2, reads DTGVSQNPRHKITKRGQNVTFRCDPISEHNRLYWYRQTLGQGPEFLTYFQNEAQLEKSRLLSDRFSAERPKGSFSTLEIQRTEQGDSAMYLCASSPKITSGTSTGELFFGEGSRLTVL.

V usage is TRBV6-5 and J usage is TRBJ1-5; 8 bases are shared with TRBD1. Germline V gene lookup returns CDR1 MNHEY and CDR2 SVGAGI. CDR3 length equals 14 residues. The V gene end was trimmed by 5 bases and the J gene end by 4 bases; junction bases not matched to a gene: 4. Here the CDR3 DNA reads TGTGCCAGCAGTCGGGACAGGACTAATCAGCCCCAGCATTTT. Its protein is CASSRDRTNQPQHF.

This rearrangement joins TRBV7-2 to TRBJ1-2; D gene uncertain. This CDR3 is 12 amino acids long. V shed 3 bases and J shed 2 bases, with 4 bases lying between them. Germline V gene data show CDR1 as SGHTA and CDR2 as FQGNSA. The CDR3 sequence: CASSFLNYGYTF. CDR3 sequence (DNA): TGTGCCAGCAGCTTCTTAAACTATGGCTACACCTTC.

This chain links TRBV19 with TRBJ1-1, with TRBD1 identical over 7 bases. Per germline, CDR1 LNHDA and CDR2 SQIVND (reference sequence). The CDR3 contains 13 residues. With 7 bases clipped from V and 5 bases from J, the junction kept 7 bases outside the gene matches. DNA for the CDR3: TGTGCCAGTATGAGGGGGCGGGTTACTGAAGCTTTCTTT. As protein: CASMRGRVTEAFF.

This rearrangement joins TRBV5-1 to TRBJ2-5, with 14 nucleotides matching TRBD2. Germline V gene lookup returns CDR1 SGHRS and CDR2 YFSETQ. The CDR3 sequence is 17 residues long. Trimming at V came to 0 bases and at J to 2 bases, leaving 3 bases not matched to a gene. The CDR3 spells CASSLGLAGGKQETQYF. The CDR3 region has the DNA TGCGCCAGCAGCTTGGGACTAGCGGGGGGGAAACAAGAGACCCAGTACTTC.

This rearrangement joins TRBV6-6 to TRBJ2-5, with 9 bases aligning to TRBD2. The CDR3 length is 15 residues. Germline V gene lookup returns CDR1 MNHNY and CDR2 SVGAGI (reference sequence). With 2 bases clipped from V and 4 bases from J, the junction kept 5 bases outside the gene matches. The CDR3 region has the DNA TGTGCCAGCAGTTACCTGGGACTAGCAGGAGAGACCCAGTACTTC. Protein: CASSYLGLAGETQYF.

The CDR3 protein is CAWSAHPRKPQHF. DNA for the CDR3: TGTGCCTGGAGTGCCCACCCTAGGAAGCCCCAGCATTTT. The V gene is TRBV30, the J gene TRBJ1-5; D is ambiguous. CDR1 is GTSNPN and CDR2 is SVGIG in the germline V gene (reference sequence). The ends were cut back, 1 base at V and 8 bases at J, with 12 bases in the middle. The CDR3 is made up of 13 amino acids.

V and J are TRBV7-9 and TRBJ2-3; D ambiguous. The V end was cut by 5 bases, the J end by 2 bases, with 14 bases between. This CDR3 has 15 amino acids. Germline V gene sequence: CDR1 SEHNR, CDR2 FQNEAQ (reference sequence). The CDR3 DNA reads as TGTGCCAGCAGCCACTGGTCTGCACCCACAGATACGCAGTATTTT. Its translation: CASSHWSAPTDTQYF.

Here the CDR3 DNA reads TGCGCCAGCAGTCAATGGGATGAGCCGGGACAGGGGGCTCATGGCTACACCTTC. It translates to CASSQWDEPGQGAHGYTF. The J gene is TRBJ1-2, the V gene TRBV23-1; 12 nucleotides align to TRBD1. TRBV23-1 is noted as an ORF with a role that remains uncertain. This CDR3 has 18 amino acids. Unmatched junction bases numbered 12, after V lost 1 base and J lost 6 bases.